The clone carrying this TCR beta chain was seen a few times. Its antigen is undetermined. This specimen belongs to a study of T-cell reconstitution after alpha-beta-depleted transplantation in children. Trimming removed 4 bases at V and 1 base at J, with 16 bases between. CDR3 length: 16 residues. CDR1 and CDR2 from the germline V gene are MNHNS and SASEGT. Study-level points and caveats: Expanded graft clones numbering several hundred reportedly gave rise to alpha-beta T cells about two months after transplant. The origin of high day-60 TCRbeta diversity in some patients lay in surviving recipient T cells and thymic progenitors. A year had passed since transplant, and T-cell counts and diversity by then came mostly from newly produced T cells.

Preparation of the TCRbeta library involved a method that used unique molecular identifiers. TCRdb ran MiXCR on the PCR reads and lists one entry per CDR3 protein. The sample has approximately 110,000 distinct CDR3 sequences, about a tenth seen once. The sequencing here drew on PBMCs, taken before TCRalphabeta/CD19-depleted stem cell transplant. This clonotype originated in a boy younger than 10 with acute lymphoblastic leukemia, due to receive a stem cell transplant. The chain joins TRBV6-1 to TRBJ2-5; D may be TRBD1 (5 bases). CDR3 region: CASSARRRQIQETQYF. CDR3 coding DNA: TGTGCCAGCAGTGCCCGAAGAAGACAGATCCAAGAGACCCAGTACTTC.